This T cell receptor beta chain was captured by sequencing in a study of shared clonotypes between healthy human individuals. Whole-study findings and limits: Clonotypes that were shared across a few donors made up approximately 5% of naive CD4 clonotypes. Non-shared clonotypes showed lower generation probabilities than clonotypes common to all four donors.

The CDR3 length is 15 residues. Between the trimmed V and J ends, which lost 2 bases and 9 bases, there was a span of 14 bases. This clone has only a few counts. Its target is unknown. The authors ran the assay at deep level. The genomic DNA of each subset was split evenly across several immunoSEQ plates. TCRdb's table, derived via immunoSEQ multiplex PCR, lists solely in-frame clones and lacks some. The sample shows approximately 980,000 clones, approximately 80% of them seen only once. V gene TRBV23-1 combines with J gene TRBJ1-6, with D perhaps matching TRBD1 (5 bases). TRBV23-1 is flagged as an ORF with uncertain function. This sequence originates from a young man in good health. Sample: memory CD4+ T cells sorted from blood. Subset reported: CD45RA-negative fraction. This chain's CDR3 is CASSQPPGGVSPLHF. The CDR3 DNA reads as TGCGCCAGCAGTCAACCTCCGGGGGGGGTTTCACCCCTCCACTTT.